This TCR beta chain is from a study of T cells after yellow fever vaccination. General observations from the study: Weaker, the secondary response peaked sooner, at day 5 versus 15. Only a small proportion of the clonotypes turned up in both the CD4 and the CD8 compartments, likely arising from convergent recombination.

In TCRdb, the 5' RACE reads were re-called with MiXCR into one record per CDR3 protein. Here the sample spans around 550,000 distinct CDR3 sequences, about a fifth being singletons. This clonotype was counted a few times. Its antigen is as yet unknown. The sample was PBMCs, taken 15 days after the yellow fever booster vaccination. The TCR was taken from a man aged 25 to 40 who received the YFV17D yellow fever vaccine.

In nucleotides, the CDR3 is TGTGCCAGCAGTCCTCTTACCTACAATGAGCAGTTCTTC. This translates into CASSPLTYNEQFF. V and J are TRBV12-3 or TRBV12-4 and TRBJ2-1; no clear D. Trimming shortened V by 5 bases and J by 2 bases, and 7 bases separated the two germline ends. This CDR3 is 13 amino acids long.